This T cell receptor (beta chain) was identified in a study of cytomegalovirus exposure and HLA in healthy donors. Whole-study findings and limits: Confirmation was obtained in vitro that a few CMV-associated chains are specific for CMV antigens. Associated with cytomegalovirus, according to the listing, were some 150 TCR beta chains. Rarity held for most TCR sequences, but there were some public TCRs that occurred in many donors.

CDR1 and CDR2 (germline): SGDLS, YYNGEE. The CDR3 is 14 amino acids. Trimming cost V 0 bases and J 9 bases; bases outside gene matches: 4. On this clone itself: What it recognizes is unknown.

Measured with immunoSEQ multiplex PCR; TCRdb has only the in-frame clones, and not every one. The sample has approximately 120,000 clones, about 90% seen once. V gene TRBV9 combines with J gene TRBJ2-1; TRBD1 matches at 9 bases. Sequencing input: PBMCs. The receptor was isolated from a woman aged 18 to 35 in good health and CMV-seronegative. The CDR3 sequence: CASSVGGTGFEQFF. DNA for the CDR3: TGTGCCAGCAGCGTAGGGGGGACAGGGTTTGAGCAGTTCTTC.